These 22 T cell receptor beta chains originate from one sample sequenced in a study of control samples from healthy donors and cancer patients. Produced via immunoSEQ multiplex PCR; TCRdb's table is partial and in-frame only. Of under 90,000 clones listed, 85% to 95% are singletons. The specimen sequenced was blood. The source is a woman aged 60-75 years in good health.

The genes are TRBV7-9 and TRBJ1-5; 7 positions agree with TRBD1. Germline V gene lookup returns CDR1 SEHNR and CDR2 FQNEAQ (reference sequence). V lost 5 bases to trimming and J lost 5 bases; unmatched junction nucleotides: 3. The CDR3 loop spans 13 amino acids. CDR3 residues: CASSEGQHQPQHF. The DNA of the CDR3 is TGTGCCAGCAGCGAGGGACAGCATCAGCCCCAGCATTTT.

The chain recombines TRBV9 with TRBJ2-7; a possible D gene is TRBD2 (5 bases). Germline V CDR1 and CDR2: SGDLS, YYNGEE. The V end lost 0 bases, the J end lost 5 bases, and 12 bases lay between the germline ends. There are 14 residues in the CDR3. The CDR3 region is CASSVGSGIDEQYF. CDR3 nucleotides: TGTGCCAGCAGCGTAGGGTCGGGGATTGACGAGCAGTACTTC.

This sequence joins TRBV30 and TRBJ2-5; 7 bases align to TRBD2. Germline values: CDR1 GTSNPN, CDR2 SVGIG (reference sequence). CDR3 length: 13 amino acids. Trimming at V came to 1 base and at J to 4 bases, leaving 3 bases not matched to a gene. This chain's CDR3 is CAWSAGGSETQYF. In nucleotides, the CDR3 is TGTGCCTGGAGTGCGGGAGGCTCAGAGACCCAGTACTTC. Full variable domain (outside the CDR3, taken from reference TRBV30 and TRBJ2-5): SQTIHQWPATLVQPVGSPLSLECTVEGTSNPNLYWYRQAAGRGLQLLFYSVGIGQISSEVPQNLSASRPQDRQFILSSKKLLLSDSGFYLCAWSAGGSETQYFGPGTRLLVL.

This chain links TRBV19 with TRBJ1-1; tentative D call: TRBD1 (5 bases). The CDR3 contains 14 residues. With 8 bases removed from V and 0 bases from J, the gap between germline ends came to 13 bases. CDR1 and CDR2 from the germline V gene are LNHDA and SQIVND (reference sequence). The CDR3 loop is CASWDGAVNTEAFF. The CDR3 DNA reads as TGTGCCAGTTGGGACGGGGCCGTGAACACTGAAGCTTTCTTT.

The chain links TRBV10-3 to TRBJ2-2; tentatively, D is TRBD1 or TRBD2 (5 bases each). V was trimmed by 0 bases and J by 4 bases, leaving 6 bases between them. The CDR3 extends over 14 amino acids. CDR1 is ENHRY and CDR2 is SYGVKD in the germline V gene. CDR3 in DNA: TGTGCCATCAGTGAGTCGAGGGGCACCGGGGAGCTGTTTTTT. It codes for CAISESRGTGELFF.

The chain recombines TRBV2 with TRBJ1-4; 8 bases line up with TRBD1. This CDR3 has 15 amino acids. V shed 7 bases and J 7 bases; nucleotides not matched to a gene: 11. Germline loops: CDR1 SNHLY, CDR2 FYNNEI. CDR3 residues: CASNYGTGQGEKLFF. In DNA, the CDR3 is TGTGCCAGCAACTACGGGACAGGTCAGGGTGAAAAACTGTTTTTT.

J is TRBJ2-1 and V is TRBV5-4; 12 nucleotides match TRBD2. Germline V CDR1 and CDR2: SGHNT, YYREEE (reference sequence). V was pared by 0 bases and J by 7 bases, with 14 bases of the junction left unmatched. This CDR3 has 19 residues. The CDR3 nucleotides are TGTGCCAGCAGCTTGGGGGGGAGGTCTGGACTAGCGGGAATGAATGAGCAGTTCTTC. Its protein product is CASSLGGRSGLAGMNEQFF.

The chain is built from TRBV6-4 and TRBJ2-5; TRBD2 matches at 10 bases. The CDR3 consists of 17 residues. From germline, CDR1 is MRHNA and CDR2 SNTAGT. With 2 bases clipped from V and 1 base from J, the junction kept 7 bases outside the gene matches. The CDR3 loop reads CASSDGIAGGPQETQYF. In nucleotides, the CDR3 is TGTGCCAGCAGTGACGGGATAGCGGGAGGTCCCCAAGAGACCCAGTACTTC.

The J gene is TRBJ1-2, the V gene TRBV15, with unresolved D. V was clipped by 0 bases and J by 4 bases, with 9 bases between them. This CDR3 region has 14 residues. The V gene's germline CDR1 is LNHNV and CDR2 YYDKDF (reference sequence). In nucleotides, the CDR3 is TGTGCCACCAGCAGAGATGGCACCTTCTATGGCTACACCTTC. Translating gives CATSRDGTFYGYTF.

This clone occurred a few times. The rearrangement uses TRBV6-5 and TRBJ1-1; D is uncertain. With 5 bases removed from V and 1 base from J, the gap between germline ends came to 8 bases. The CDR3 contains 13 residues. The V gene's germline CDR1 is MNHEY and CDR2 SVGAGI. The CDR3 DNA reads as TGTGCCAGCAGTCCACTGCCGAACACTGAAGCTTTCTTT. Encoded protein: CASSPLPNTEAFF.

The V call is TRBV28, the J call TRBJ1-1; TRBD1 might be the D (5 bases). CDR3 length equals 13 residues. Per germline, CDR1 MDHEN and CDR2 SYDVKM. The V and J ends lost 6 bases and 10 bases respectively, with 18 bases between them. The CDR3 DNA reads TGTGCCAGCAGCTCCGGGACTCCCCTAGTAGCTTTCTTT. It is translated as CASSSGTPLVAFF. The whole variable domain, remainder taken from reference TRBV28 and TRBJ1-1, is DVKVTQSSRYLVKRTGEKVFLECVQDMDHENMFWYRQDPGLGLRLIYFSYDVKMKEKGDIPEGYSVSREKKERFSLILESASTNQTSMYLCASSSGTPLVAFFGQGTRLTVV.

The CDR3 loop reads CASSQVLGASGNTIYF. In DNA, the CDR3 is TGTGCCAGCAGCCAAGTTCTGGGGGCCTCTGGAAACACCATATATTTT. The chain employs TRBV3-1 (or the pseudogene TRBV3-2) and TRBJ1-3, with D possibly TRBD1 on 6 matching bases. From germline, CDR1 is LGHDT and CDR2 YNNKEL (reference sequence). V shed 1 base and J shed 0 bases, with 10 bases lying between them. The CDR3 spans 16 residues.

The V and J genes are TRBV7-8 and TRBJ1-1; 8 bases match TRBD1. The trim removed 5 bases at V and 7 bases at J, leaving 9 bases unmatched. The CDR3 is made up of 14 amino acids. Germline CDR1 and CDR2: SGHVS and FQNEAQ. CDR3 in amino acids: CASSDRGAPVEAFF. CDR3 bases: TGTGCCAGCAGCGACAGGGGCGCTCCAGTTGAAGCTTTCTTT.

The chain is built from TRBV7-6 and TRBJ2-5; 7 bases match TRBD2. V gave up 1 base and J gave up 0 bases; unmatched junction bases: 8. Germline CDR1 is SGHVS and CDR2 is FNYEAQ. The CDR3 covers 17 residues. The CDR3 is CASSLGRASGNQETQYF. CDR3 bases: TGTGCCAGCAGCTTAGGTCGGGCTAGCGGAAACCAAGAGACCCAGTACTTC. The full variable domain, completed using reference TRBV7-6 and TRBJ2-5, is GAGVSQSPRYKVTKRGQDVALRCDPISGHVSLYWYRQALGQGPEFLTYFNYEAQQDKSGLPNDRFSAERPEGSISTLTIQRTEQRDSAMYRCASSLGRASGNQETQYFGPGTRLLVL.

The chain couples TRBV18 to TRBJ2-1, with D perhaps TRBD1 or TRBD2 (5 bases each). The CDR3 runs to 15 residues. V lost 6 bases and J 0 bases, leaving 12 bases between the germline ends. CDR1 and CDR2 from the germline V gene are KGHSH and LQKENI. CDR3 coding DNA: TGTGCCAGCTCGTACGGGACCAACTCCTACAATGAGCAGTTCTTC. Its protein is CASSYGTNSYNEQFF. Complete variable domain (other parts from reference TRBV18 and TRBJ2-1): NAGVMQNPRHLVRRRGQEARLRCSPMKGHSHVYWYRQLPEEGLKFMVYLQKENIIDESGMPKERFSAEFPKEGPSILRIQQVVRGDSAAYFCASSYGTNSYNEQFFGPGTRLTVL.

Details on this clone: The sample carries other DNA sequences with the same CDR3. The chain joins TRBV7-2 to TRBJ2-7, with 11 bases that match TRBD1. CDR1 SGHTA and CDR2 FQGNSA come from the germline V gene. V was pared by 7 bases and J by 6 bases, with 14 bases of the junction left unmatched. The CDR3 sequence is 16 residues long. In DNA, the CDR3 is TGTGCCAGCAAGGCGACCGGGACAGGGGGTCTCGCCGAGCAGTACTTC. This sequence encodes CASKATGTGGLAEQYF.

The CDR3 here is CASSQDPGNTIYF. Here the CDR3 DNA reads TGCGCCAGCAGCCAAGATCCTGGAAACACCATATATTTT. The V gene is TRBV4-1, the J gene TRBJ1-3; D remains ambiguous. Germline V CDR1 and CDR2: MGHRA, YSYEKL. V lost 0 bases to trimming and J lost 2 bases, with 2 bases between them. The CDR3 contains 13 residues.

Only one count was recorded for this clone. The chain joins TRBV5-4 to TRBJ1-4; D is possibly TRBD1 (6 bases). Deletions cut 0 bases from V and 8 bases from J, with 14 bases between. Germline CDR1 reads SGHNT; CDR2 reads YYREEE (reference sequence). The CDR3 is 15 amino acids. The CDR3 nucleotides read TGTGCCAGCAGCTTGGAGGTGGGGGGGGCAGAAAAACTGTTTTTT. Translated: CASSLEVGGAEKLFF. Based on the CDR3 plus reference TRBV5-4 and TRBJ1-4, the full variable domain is ETGVTQSPTHLIKTRGQQVTLRCSSQSGHNTVSWYQQALGQGPQFIFQYYREEENGRGNFPPRFSGLQFPNYSSELNVNALELDDSALYLCASSLEVGGAEKLFFGSGTQLSVL.

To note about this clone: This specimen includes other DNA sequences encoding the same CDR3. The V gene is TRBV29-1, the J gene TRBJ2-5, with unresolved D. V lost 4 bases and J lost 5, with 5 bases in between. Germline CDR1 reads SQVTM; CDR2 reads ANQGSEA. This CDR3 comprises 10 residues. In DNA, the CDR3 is TGCAGCGTTGCTTGGGAGACCCAGTACTTC. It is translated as CSVAWETQYF.

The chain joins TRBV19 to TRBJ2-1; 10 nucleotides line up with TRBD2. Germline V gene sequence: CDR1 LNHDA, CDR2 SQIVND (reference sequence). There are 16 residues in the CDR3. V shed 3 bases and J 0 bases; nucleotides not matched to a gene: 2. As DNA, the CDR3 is TGTGCCAGTAGTATCTGGACTAGCGGCTCCTACAATGAGCAGTTCTTC. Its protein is CASSIWTSGSYNEQFF.

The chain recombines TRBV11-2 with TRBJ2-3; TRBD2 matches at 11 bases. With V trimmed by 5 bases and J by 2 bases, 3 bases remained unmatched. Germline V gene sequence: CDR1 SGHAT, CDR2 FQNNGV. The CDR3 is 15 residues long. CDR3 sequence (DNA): TGTGCCAGCAGCCTGGGACTAGCGGACACAGATACGCAGTATTTT. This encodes CASSLGLADTDTQYF.

CDR3 nucleotides: TGCGCCAGCAGCCCCCAGGGTGGGGAGCAGCCCCAGCATTTT. Translated: CASSPQGGEQPQHF. V gene TRBV4-3 combines with J gene TRBJ1-5; D perhaps matches TRBD1 (5 bases). Per the germline V gene, CDR1 is LGHNA and CDR2 is YSLEER. CDR3 length: 14 amino acids. V was trimmed by 4 bases and J by 7 bases, leaving 14 bases between them.